Shown below are 29 T cell receptor beta chains from a single sample sequenced in a study of cytomegalovirus exposure and HLA in healthy donors. Amplification used 60 Vbeta primers and 13 Jbeta primers. Clones were read by immunoSEQ multiplex PCR, and TCRdb kept only the in-frame ones, dropping some. In the table there are about 97,000 clones, around 77% of which are singletons. Sequencing was carried out using PBMCs. The receptors shown here come from a male donor in good health and CMV-seropositive.

The CDR3 coding sequence is TGTGCCAGCAGCGAGGGGACCGGGAGAGGCTACACCTTC. This translates into CASSEGTGRGYTF. V gene TRBV7-9 combines with J gene TRBJ1-2; the D gene is possibly TRBD1 (5 bases). V gave up 5 bases and J gave up 8 bases, with 15 bases separating them. Germline V lookup: CDR1 SEHNR, CDR2 FQNEAQ (reference sequence). The CDR3 is 13 residues long.

The V call is TRBV10-3, the J call TRBJ2-2; TRBD2 matches 12 bases. CDR3 length equals 15 residues. V lost 6 bases and J lost 2; bases outside the gene matches: 1. Germline V gene data show CDR1 as ENHRY and CDR2 as SYGVKD. The CDR3 here is CAIRGLAGNTGELFF. CDR3 nucleotides: TGTGCCATCAGGGGACTAGCGGGTAACACCGGGGAGCTGTTTTTT.

The chain uses TRBV5-3 and TRBJ2-2; 8 bases line up with TRBD2. TRBV5-3 is assigned to the ORF class and has an uncertain function. CDR3 size: 17 residues. The J segment lost 7 bases and the V segment lost 0 bases, leaving 11 bases of the junction unmatched. The CDR3 loop is CARSLADGRARIGELFF. CDR3 in DNA: TGTGCCAGAAGCTTGGCCGACGGGAGGGCCAGAATCGGGGAGCTGTTTTTT.

The chain uses TRBV7-2 and TRBJ2-5; 11 bases are a match to TRBD1. The CDR3 totals 16 residues. V lost 5 bases and J lost 5; bases outside the gene matches: 10. The germline V gene has CDR1 SGHTA and CDR2 FQGNSA. CDR3 sequence: CASSPRTGGGLETQYF. CDR3 bases: TGTGCCAGCAGCCCCCGGACAGGGGGCGGTTTGGAGACCCAGTACTTC.

The gene calls are TRBV2 and TRBJ1-4; no clear D. CDR3 length: 15 residues. Deletions cut 1 base from V and 4 bases from J, with 10 bases between. CDR1 and CDR2 (germline): SNHLY, FYNNEI. The CDR3 nucleotides read TGTGCCAGCAGTGAAGGCGTGCTTTTTAATGAAAAACTGTTTTTT. Translation gives CASSEGVLFNEKLFF. Full variable domain (remainder filled in from reference TRBV2 and TRBJ1-4): EPEVTQTPSHQVTQMGQEVILRCVPISNHLYFYWYRQILGQKVEFLVSFYNNEISEKSEIFDDQFSVERPDGSNFTLKIRSTKLEDSAMYFCASSEGVLFNEKLFFGSGTQLSVL.

V usage is TRBV19 and J usage is TRBJ2-2; D perhaps matches TRBD2 (5 bases). V was cut by 4 bases and J by 1 base, with 16 bases left in between. CDR1 LNHDA and CDR2 SQIVND come from the germline V gene (reference sequence). CDR3 length: 17 amino acids. The CDR3 spells CASSTRWAGLNTGELFF. CDR3 nucleotide sequence: TGTGCCAGTAGTACTCGGTGGGCAGGACTGAACACCGGGGAGCTGTTTTTT.

The V gene is TRBV4-2, the J gene TRBJ1-1; D unclear. The V end was cut by 0 bases, the J end by 1 base, with 15 bases between. The germline V gene encodes CDR1 LGHNA and CDR2 YNFKEQ. This CDR3 contains 17 residues. CDR3 in DNA: TGTGCCAGCAGCCAAGATTTGAGGAGGGTCCGGAACACTGAAGCTTTCTTT. Protein: CASSQDLRRVRNTEAFF.

The V and J genes are TRBV5-1 and TRBJ2-4; 13 nucleotides agree with TRBD2. Per germline, CDR1 SGHRS and CDR2 YFSETQ. This CDR3 spans 16 amino acids. Trimming at V came to 0 bases and at J to 7 bases, leaving 4 bases not matched to a gene. The CDR3 loop is CASSLVGLAGINIQYF. Written as DNA, the CDR3 is TGCGCCAGCAGCTTGGTGGGACTAGCGGGAATCAACATTCAGTACTTC.

The J gene is TRBJ2-5, the V gene TRBV29-1, with 9 bases identical to TRBD2. Germline lookup yields CDR1 SQVTM and CDR2 ANQGSEA. V shed 7 bases, J shed 4 bases, and the junction held 13 bases outside the gene matches. The CDR3 runs 15 residues. The CDR3: CSGVAIAGDPETQYF. As DNA, the CDR3 is TGCAGCGGGGTGGCAATAGCGGGAGACCCAGAGACCCAGTACTTC.

The sample holds one count of this clone. V gene TRBV5-1 combines with J gene TRBJ2-2; 7 bases are shared with TRBD1. V lost 4 bases and J lost 4; bases outside the gene matches: 10. The CDR3 covers 16 residues. Germline V gene data show CDR1 as SGHRS and CDR2 as YFSETQ. For the CDR3, the DNA is TGCGCCAGCAGCAGTCGGGGACAGATGGGCACCGGGGAGCTGTTTTTT. Translating it yields CASSSRGQMGTGELFF.

The J gene is TRBJ1-2, the V gene TRBV5-1, with TRBD1 matching over 7 bases. Germline lookup yields CDR1 SGHRS and CDR2 YFSETQ. The V gene end was trimmed by 1 base and the J gene end by 5 bases; junction bases not matched to a gene: 14. The CDR3 spans 17 residues. The CDR3 region is CASSLSGTVLFEYGYTF. The CDR3 nucleotides are TGCGCCAGCAGCTTGTCCGGGACAGTTTTATTCGAATATGGCTACACCTTC.

As DNA, the CDR3 is TGTGCCTCCCGGGGGGTGGAGACCCAGTACTTC. Encoded protein: CASRGVETQYF. The V and J genes are TRBV6-1 and TRBJ2-5, with 7 nucleotides matching TRBD2. The germline V gene has CDR1 MNHNS and CDR2 SASEGT. This CDR3 is built from 11 residues. The J segment lost 5 bases and the V segment lost 11 bases, leaving 5 bases of the junction unmatched.

This rearrangement joins TRBV21-1 to TRBJ2-1; TRBD2, the table's D call, lacks a check against the DNA. TRBV21-1 represents a pseudogene. The CDR3 consists of 16 residues. CDR3 loop: CASSKVAAGGPNEQFF. The CDR3 DNA is TGTGCCAGCAGCAAAGTCGCCGCGGGAGGGCCCAATGAGCAGTTCTTC.

This clone was observed a handful of times. The chain is built from TRBV2 and TRBJ2-7; 15 nucleotides match TRBD2. J lost 2 bases, V lost 6 bases, and 11 bases had no gene match. CDR3 length: 18 residues. Per the germline V gene, CDR1 is SNHLY and CDR2 is FYNNEI. The chain's CDR3 is CASRVSPGLAGGPYEQYF. DNA for the CDR3: TGTGCCAGCAGAGTCAGCCCGGGACTAGCGGGAGGCCCCTACGAGCAGTACTTC.

The CDR3 bases are TGTGCCAGCAGTCTCGACAGCGGGGGCCCCTACAATGAGCAGTTCTTC. Amino acid sequence: CASSLDSGGPYNEQFF. The rearrangement links TRBV6-6 to TRBJ2-1, with 8 bases fitting TRBD2. CDR1 is MNHNY and CDR2 is SVGAGI in the germline V gene (reference sequence). The V gene end was trimmed by 5 bases and the J gene end by 2 bases; junction bases not matched to a gene: 8. The CDR3 is 16 residues long.

The J gene is TRBJ1-1, the V gene TRBV6-5, with D maybe TRBD1 (6 bases). The CDR3 runs 15 residues. Trimming pared 4 bases from V and 5 bases from J, leaving 17 bases between. Per germline, CDR1 MNHEY and CDR2 SVGAGI. This CDR3 reads CASSSPGSRGTEAFF. The CDR3 nucleotides are TGTGCCAGCAGTTCCCCGGGGAGCAGGGGAACTGAAGCTTTCTTT.

This chain connects TRBV7-9 to TRBJ2-3; D might be TRBD2 (6 bases). Germline V CDR1 and CDR2: SEHNR, FQNEAQ (reference sequence). Trimming removed 1 base from V and 4 bases from J, with 9 bases in between. This CDR3 is built from 14 residues. Written as DNA, the CDR3 is TGTGCCAGCAGCTTAGACGGCGGGGCAGATACGCAGTATTTT. Encoded protein: CASSLDGGADTQYF.

The V and J genes are TRBV5-1 and TRBJ2-1, with 11 bases matching TRBD2. CDR1 is SGHRS, CDR2 YFSETQ, per germline. The CDR3 contains 21 residues. After removal of 1 base from V and 0 bases from J, the junction contained 15 bases not matched to a gene. CDR3 nucleotide sequence: TGCGCCAGCAGCTTGTGGCTTTCGACTAGCGGGGTCCCTAGCTCCTACAATGAGCAGTTCTTC. Encoded protein: CASSLWLSTSGVPSSYNEQFF. Combining the CDR3 with reference TRBV5-1 and TRBJ2-1 gives the whole variable domain KAGVTQTPRYLIKTRGQQVTLSCSPISGHRSVSWYQQTPGQGLQFLFEYFSETQRNKGNFPGRFSGRQFSNSRSEMNVSTLELGDSALYLCASSLWLSTSGVPSSYNEQFFGPGTRLTVL.

The chain uses TRBV4-2 and TRBJ1-1, with D possibly matching TRBD1 (5 bases). CDR3 size: 15 residues. Trimming removed 0 bases at V and 0 bases at J, with 8 bases between. From germline, CDR1 is LGHNA and CDR2 YNFKEQ. The CDR3 coding sequence is TGTGCCAGCAGCCAAGAGGCAGGGCTGAACACTGAAGCTTTCTTT. Amino acids: CASSQEAGLNTEAFF.

The chain carries TRBV5-1 and TRBJ1-2; unclear D gene. CDR1 and CDR2 (germline): SGHRS, YFSETQ. Trimming took off 0 bases at V and 8 bases at J, with 17 bases between the two ends. CDR3 length: 15 amino acids. The CDR3 DNA follows: TGCGCCAGCAGCTTGGCCGGGGTAGGGAGCCAAGGCTACACCTTC. It codes for CASSLAGVGSQGYTF. The whole variable domain, remainder taken from reference TRBV5-1 and TRBJ1-2, is KAGVTQTPRYLIKTRGQQVTLSCSPISGHRSVSWYQQTPGQGLQFLFEYFSETQRNKGNFPGRFSGRQFSNSRSEMNVSTLELGDSALYLCASSLAGVGSQGYTFGSGTRLTVV.

In its sample, this clone was seen a few times. The CDR3 is CASTRTGRETQYF. The CDR3 DNA reads as TGTGCCAGCACTCGGACAGGTCGGGAGACCCAGTACTTC. The chain carries TRBV2 and TRBJ2-5, with 7 bases fitting TRBD1. The J segment lost 5 bases and the V segment lost 7 bases, leaving 7 bases of the junction unmatched. The germline gives CDR1 SNHLY, CDR2 FYNNEI. The CDR3 is made up of 13 amino acids.

CDR3 sequence reads: CASSWTGREQPQHF. The CDR3 DNA reads as TGTGCCAGCAGTTGGACAGGGAGGGAGCAGCCCCAGCATTTT. J is TRBJ1-5 and V is TRBV28; TRBD1 matches 8 bases. V shed 4 bases and J 7 bases; nucleotides not matched to a gene: 6. CDR1 is MDHEN, CDR2 SYDVKM, per germline. There are 14 residues in the CDR3.

CDR3 sequence (DNA): TGTGCCAGCAGCCTCCAGGGCAGCTCCTACAATGAGCAGTTCTTC. This encodes CASSLQGSSYNEQFF. V gene TRBV7-3 combines with J gene TRBJ2-1, with D possibly TRBD1 on 5 matching bases. CDR1 and CDR2 (germline): SGHTA, FQGTGA. V was trimmed by 5 bases and J by 0 bases, leaving 11 bases between them. The CDR3 totals 15 residues.

The V gene is TRBV5-6, the J gene TRBJ1-2; D is ambiguous. Germline-derived CDR1 and CDR2 are SGHDT and YYEEEE. The CDR3 runs to 13 residues. Trimming cost V 0 bases and J 5 bases, with 8 bases left between them. This CDR3 is CASSLGQQYGYTF. The CDR3 coding sequence is TGTGCCAGCAGCTTGGGTCAACAGTATGGCTACACCTTC.

This clone was counted only a few times. The V gene is TRBV7-9, the J gene TRBJ2-1; TRBD2 agrees at 10 bases. Looked up from germline, CDR1 is SEHNR and CDR2 is FQNEAQ (reference sequence). The CDR3 totals 15 residues. J lost 9 bases, V lost 4 bases, and 9 bases had no gene match. CDR3 sequence: CASSSGLAGEGEQFF. CDR3 nucleotides: TGTGCCAGCAGCTCCGGGCTAGCGGGAGAGGGTGAGCAGTTCTTC.

The rearrangement joins TRBV25-1 to TRBJ2-1; 10 bases map to TRBD2. The CDR3 is made up of 15 amino acids. V lost 1 base to trimming and J lost 6 bases; unmatched junction nucleotides: 3. Germline V gives CDR1 MGHDK, CDR2 SYGVNS. In DNA, the CDR3 is TGTGCCAGCAGTGAATCGATAGCGGGGGGCAATGAGCAGTTCTTC. Its translation is CASSESIAGGNEQFF.

The rearrangement joins TRBV7-2 to TRBJ1-6; D is uncertain. V lost 1 base to trimming and J lost 6 bases, with 4 bases between them. The CDR3 contains 13 residues. Germline V lookup: CDR1 SGHTA, CDR2 FQGNSA. Written as DNA, the CDR3 is TGTGCCAGCAGCTTAGACAGTAATTCACCCCTCCACTTT. It yields the protein CASSLDSNSPLHF.

V and J are TRBV7-2 and TRBJ2-5; 8 bases map to TRBD2. CDR3 length: 15 residues. V was clipped by 0 bases and J by 4 bases; unmatched bases: 4. The germline V gene has CDR1 SGHTA and CDR2 FQGNSA. The DNA of the CDR3 is TGTGCCAGCAGCTTAGCCAGCGGGAGACCAGAGACCCAGTACTTC. It yields the protein CASSLASGRPETQYF.

The chain employs TRBV2 and TRBJ2-3; D is uncertain. V gave up 0 bases and J gave up 6 bases, with 4 bases separating them. The CDR3 is 12 amino acids. Germline-derived CDR1 and CDR2 are SNHLY and FYNNEI. CDR3 in DNA: TGTGCCAGCAGTGAAGCGCGGGATACGCAGTATTTT. It encodes CASSEARDTQYF.